This T cell receptor beta chain was captured in a study of cytomegalovirus exposure and HLA in healthy donors. The ends were cut back, 5 bases at V and 0 bases at J, with 8 bases in the middle. The CDR3 contains 14 residues. CDR1 is SEHNR, CDR2 FQNEAQ, per germline (reference sequence). This clone showed up just a few times. Its specificity is unknown. The PCR contained 60 Vbeta and 13 Jbeta primers. In the original processing: Later, roughly 86 million unique TCR beta chains were counted in an analysis, and roughly 11 million of them were shared. Data came from immunoSEQ multiplex PCR; TCRdb stores just in-frame clones and leaves some out. The V and J calls and the clone size are those of that table, but D and trimming were determined from the DNA. Among around 200,000 clones listed, approximately 85% were seen once. Points from the study as a whole: Rare sequences made up most TCRs, while some public TCRs were found in many donors.

The chain couples TRBV7-9 to TRBJ1-3; D unresolved. The TCR originated in a woman between 45 and 65 years old in good health and CMV-seronegative. The material sequenced was PBMCs. Here the CDR3 DNA reads TGTGCCAGCAGCACGACAATCTCTGGAAACACCATATATTTT. It is translated as CASSTTISGNTIYF.